These 27 T cell receptor beta chains originate from one sample sequenced in a study of blood T cell repertoires in COVID-19. This table comes from immunoSEQ multiplex PCR, and its TCRdb copy is limited to in-frame clones, with some not included. The sample consists of roughly 220,000 clones, more than 75% of them appearing once. The sample was PBMCs or T cells enriched from blood (not recorded which). These TCRs come from a man under 40 with acute COVID-19.

The V call is TRBV6-5, the J call TRBJ1-1, with 9 bases matching TRBD1. CDR1 is MNHEY and CDR2 is SVGAGI in the germline V gene. Trimming at V came to 0 bases and at J to 5 bases, leaving 7 bases not matched to a gene. This CDR3 contains 16 residues. The CDR3 spells CASSYSSGQGSTEAFF. The CDR3 DNA reads TGTGCCAGCAGTTACTCATCAGGACAGGGGAGTACTGAAGCTTTCTTT.

This clone occurred a few times. V and J are TRBV7-2 and TRBJ2-7; tentatively, D is TRBD1 (6 bases). CDR3 size: 13 residues. V was trimmed by 10 bases and J by 0 bases, leaving 13 bases between them. Germline-derived CDR1 and CDR2 are SGHTA and FQGNSA. CDR3 loop: CATGTSGSYEQYF. The CDR3 DNA follows: TGTGCCACCGGGACATCAGGCTCCTACGAGCAGTACTTC.

The DNA of the CDR3 is TGTGCCAGCAGCGTATCTAGCGGGGGGCACACAGATACGCAGTATTTT. Translated: CASSVSSGGHTDTQYF. This chain joins TRBV3-1 (or the pseudogene TRBV3-2) and TRBJ2-3; 11 positions match TRBD2. V trimming: 5 bases; J trimming: 2 bases; junction bases outside the gene matches: 6. The CDR3 sequence is 16 residues long. The germline V gene has CDR1 LGHDT and CDR2 YNNKEL (reference sequence).

This sequence joins TRBV29-1 and TRBJ1-1; 9 bases align to TRBD1. Germline V gives CDR1 SQVTM, CDR2 ANQGSEA. The trim removed 4 bases at V and 7 bases at J, leaving 4 bases unmatched. The CDR3 spans 12 residues. The CDR3 bases are TGCAGCGTTGCCGGACAGGGGCATGAAGCTTTCTTT. Translation: CSVAGQGHEAFF.

The chain couples TRBV5-6 to TRBJ1-1; the D is unclear. The CDR3 loop spans 14 amino acids. The germline CDR1 and CDR2 sequences are SGHDT and YYEEEE. The ends were cut back, 2 bases at V and 1 base at J, with 9 bases in the middle. In DNA form, the CDR3 reads TGTGCCAGCAGCTTAAACCCGGGGAACACTGAAGCTTTCTTT. Its translation is CASSLNPGNTEAFF.

The chain recombines TRBV5-6 with TRBJ2-7; weak D call: TRBD1 (6 bases). The CDR3 runs to 16 residues. V was shortened by 4 bases and J by 2 bases, with 19 bases between the two germline ends. The germline V gene encodes CDR1 SGHDT and CDR2 YYEEEE. DNA for the CDR3: TGTGCCAGCAGCACTGACGGACAGAGGGTTACCTACGAGCAGTACTTC. It translates to CASSTDGQRVTYEQYF. The variable domain in full, completed from reference TRBV5-6 and TRBJ2-7, reads DAGVTQSPTHLIKTRGQQVTLRCSPKSGHDTVSWYQQALGQGPQFIFQYYEEEERQRGNFPDRFSGHQFPNYSSELNVNALLLGDSALYLCASSTDGQRVTYEQYFGPGTRLTVT.

The chain joins TRBV7-3 to TRBJ2-7; no clear D. Germline CDR1 SGHTA, CDR2 FQGTGA. V lost 1 base, J lost 3 bases, and 7 bases lay in between. This CDR3 has 13 amino acids. CDR3: CASSLSPVYEQYF. In DNA, the CDR3 is TGTGCCAGCAGCTTAAGTCCGGTCTACGAGCAGTACTTC.

V is TRBV14 and J is TRBJ2-7; possibly TRBD1 for D (7 bases). The CDR3 is 14 residues long. In germline, CDR1 is SGHDN, CDR2 FVKESK. V lost 6 bases to trimming and J lost 1 base, with 13 bases between them. The CDR3 sequence: CASSRQGGSYEQYF. CDR3 DNA sequence: TGTGCCAGCAGTCGACAGGGAGGATCCTACGAGCAGTACTTC. Supplemented by reference TRBV14 and TRBJ2-7, the full variable domain reads EAGVTQFPSHSVIEKGQTVTLRCDPISGHDNLYWYRRVMGKEIKFLLHFVKESKQDESGMPNNRFLAERTGGTYSTLKVQPAELEDSGVYFCASSRQGGSYEQYFGPGTRLTVT.

The V and J genes are TRBV7-6 and TRBJ2-3; the D is unclear. This CDR3 comprises 15 residues. Between the trimmed V and J ends, which lost 2 bases and 1 base, there was a span of 10 bases. Germline CDR1 and CDR2: SGHVS and FNYEAQ. The CDR3 nucleotides read TGTGCCAGCAGCTTAACTGGGCAGGGCACAGATACGCAGTATTTT. Its translation: CASSLTGQGTDTQYF.

The chain couples TRBV7-2 to TRBJ1-4; TRBD1 matches 9 bases. Trimming at V came to 4 bases and at J to 8 bases, leaving 5 bases not matched to a gene. The CDR3 runs to 14 residues. Germline values: CDR1 SGHTA, CDR2 FQGNSA. CDR3 in DNA: TGTGCCAGCAGCTCGACAGGGGGTAGAGAAAAACTGTTTTTT. Protein product: CASSSTGGREKLFF.

This clone was counted only a few times. This sequence joins TRBV6-5 and TRBJ1-4; 7 positions match TRBD1. Germline V gene lookup returns CDR1 MNHEY and CDR2 SVGAGI. This CDR3 has 14 amino acids. V gave up 7 bases and J gave up 3 bases; unmatched junction bases: 5. Here the CDR3 reads CASNSQGANEKLFF. CDR3 coding DNA: TGTGCCAGCAATTCCCAGGGGGCTAATGAAAAACTGTTTTTT.

The rearrangement uses TRBV12-3 or TRBV12-4 and TRBJ1-3; 7 nucleotides align to TRBD1. This CDR3 has 12 amino acids. Trimming cost V 10 bases and J 15 bases; bases outside gene matches: 15. The CDR3 nucleotides read TGTGCCAATCAGGGACAGACGTATAGTACATATTTT. Translation gives CANQGQTYSTYF.

The rearrangement links TRBV7-9 to TRBJ1-4; weak D call: TRBD1 (5 bases). V shed 3 bases and J shed 7 bases, with 12 bases lying between them. CDR3 length: 14 residues. CDR1 and CDR2 (germline): SEHNR, FQNEAQ (reference sequence). This chain's CDR3 is CASSFGGGSEKLFF. The CDR3 coding sequence is TGTGCCAGCAGCTTCGGGGGTGGGAGTGAAAAACTGTTTTTT.

The V gene is TRBV19, the J gene TRBJ2-4, with 8 bases lining up with TRBD1. With 3 bases clipped from V and 7 bases from J, the junction kept 11 bases outside the gene matches. Germline CDR1 reads LNHDA; CDR2 reads SQIVND (reference sequence). This CDR3 region has 16 residues. CDR3 protein: CASSILGGQGANIQYF. The CDR3 region has the DNA TGTGCCAGTAGTATTCTTGGTGGACAGGGCGCGAACATTCAGTACTTC.

The chain carries TRBV4-1 and TRBJ1-2; unclear D gene. With 0 bases removed from V and 5 bases from J, the gap between germline ends came to 7 bases. The CDR3 is made up of 13 amino acids. Germline values: CDR1 MGHRA, CDR2 YSYEKL. CDR3 DNA sequence: TGCGCCAGCAGCCAAGAAACGGGTTATGGCTACACCTTC. Encoded protein: CASSQETGYGYTF.

This clone showed up just a few times. V and J are TRBV28 and TRBJ1-1, with 9 bases lining up with TRBD1. The germline CDR1 and CDR2 sequences are MDHEN and SYDVKM. CDR3 size: 15 residues. V was pared by 5 bases and J by 1 base, with 5 bases of the junction left unmatched. The CDR3, as DNA: TGTGCCAGCAGTGAGCTACAGGGGGCGAACACTGAAGCTTTCTTT. Protein: CASSELQGANTEAFF.

V is TRBV7-9 and J is TRBJ1-6; TRBD1 might be the D (5 bases). V lost 5 bases, J lost 9 bases, and 14 bases lay in between. CDR1 is SEHNR and CDR2 is FQNEAQ in the germline V gene (reference sequence). The CDR3 sequence is 14 residues long. CDR3 loop: CASSPRVGGSPLHF. The CDR3 DNA is TGTGCCAGCAGCCCCCGGGTCGGGGGTTCACCCCTCCACTTT.

This clone was seen just once. The rearrangement links TRBV3-1 (or the pseudogene TRBV3-2) to TRBJ1-1; 8 bases line up with TRBD1. The CDR3 totals 13 residues. Germline V gives CDR1 LGHDT, CDR2 YNNKEL (reference sequence). V trimming: 4 bases; J trimming: 6 bases; junction bases outside the gene matches: 4. In DNA form, the CDR3 reads TGTGCCAGCAGCCCGGACAGGGCTTCTGAAGCTTTCTTT. Protein: CASSPDRASEAFF.

This chain uses TRBV3-1 (or the pseudogene TRBV3-2) with TRBJ1-3; a weak D match, TRBD1 (5 bases). The CDR3 covers 15 residues. Trimming removed 1 base at V and 0 bases at J, with 7 bases between. The germline CDR1 and CDR2 sequences are LGHDT and YNNKEL (reference sequence). CDR3: CASSQARGSGNTIYF. CDR3 coding DNA: TGTGCCAGCAGCCAAGCTAGGGGCTCTGGAAACACCATATATTTT.

This rearrangement joins TRBV6-5 to TRBJ1-1; D possibly corresponds to TRBD1 (6 bases). The CDR3 has 13 residues. Trimming took off 7 bases at V and 1 base at J, with 10 bases between the two ends. In germline, CDR1 is MNHEY, CDR2 SVGAGI. CDR3 nucleotide sequence: TGTGCCAGCACACAGGGTGAGAACACTGAAGCTTTCTTT. This codes for CASTQGENTEAFF.

This clone was observed a few times. The V call is TRBV9, the J call TRBJ2-3, with D possibly TRBD2 on 6 matching bases. CDR1 and CDR2 from the germline V gene are SGDLS and YYNGEE. The length of the CDR3 is 12 residues. The V gene lost 5 bases and the J gene lost 10 bases, with 14 bases spanning the gap. CDR3 sequence reads: CASRILGGAQYF. As DNA, the CDR3 is TGTGCCAGCAGGATCCTGGGGGGTGCGCAGTATTTT.

V gene TRBV15 combines with J gene TRBJ2-5; TRBD2 agrees at 8 bases. Germline trimming cut 0 bases from V and 5 bases from J; bases unmatched to any gene: 8. In germline, CDR1 is LNHNV, CDR2 YYDKDF (reference sequence). This CDR3 is built from 16 residues. This chain's CDR3 is CATSRDDGLALETQYF. Written as DNA, the CDR3 is TGTGCCACCAGCAGAGATGACGGACTAGCTTTGGAGACCCAGTACTTC.

This clone has a single count. The chain recombines TRBV4-1 with TRBJ2-2, with a possible D match to TRBD1 (6 bases). Trimming took 2 bases from V and 4 from J, leaving 8 bases between them. The CDR3 covers 14 residues. Germline assignment: CDR1 MGHRA and CDR2 YSYEKL. The CDR3 DNA follows: TGCGCCAGCAGCCAACCAGGGGCCACCGGGGAGCTGTTTTTT. This codes for CASSQPGATGELFF.

The sample holds one count of this clone. The genes are TRBV9 and TRBJ2-2; 10 bases agree with TRBD1. After removal of 1 base from V and 5 bases from J, the junction contained 2 bases not matched to a gene. CDR1 is SGDLS, CDR2 YYNGEE, per germline. This CDR3 has 15 amino acids. The CDR3 coding sequence is TGTGCCAGCAGCGTAACGGGACAGGGGACCGGGGAGCTGTTTTTT. Protein product: CASSVTGQGTGELFF.

The J gene is TRBJ1-1, the V gene TRBV7-3, with TRBD1 matching 7 bases. Germline CDR1 reads SGHTA; CDR2 reads FQGTGA. V gave up 5 bases and J gave up 4 bases; unmatched junction bases: 10. The CDR3 loop spans 15 amino acids. The CDR3 here is CASSLQGTAGTEAFF. The CDR3 nucleotides read TGTGCCAGCAGCCTGCAAGGGACAGCGGGCACTGAAGCTTTCTTT.

V is TRBV9 and J is TRBJ2-5; 7 bases are shared with TRBD2. The CDR3 consists of 19 residues. V lost 1 base, J lost 1 base, and 16 bases stayed unmatched. The germline V gene encodes CDR1 SGDLS and CDR2 YYNGEE. CDR3 DNA: TGTGCCAGCAGCGTACCGGCGGGGGAGAACCTCGGGGGCCAAGAGACCCAGTACTTC. Protein product: CASSVPAGENLGGQETQYF.

The rearrangement joins TRBV12-1 to TRBJ2-3; TRBD2 is the table's D call and was not checked against the DNA. TRBV12-1 is a listed pseudogene. The CDR3 extends over 17 amino acids. CDR3 DNA: TGTGCCAGCAGTTGTACCGGGACTAGCGGGGGGGCGTATACGCAGTATTTT. This translates into CASSCTGTSGGAYTQYF.